Here is one TCR beta chain with its context. The antigen remains unidentified. The data originate from a study of T cells after yellow fever vaccination. Study-wide results and caveats: Abundant clonotypes from the bulk population could get into FACS-sorted repertoires as contaminants.

TCRdb analysed the 5' RACE reads with MiXCR anew, one entry per CDR3 protein. Of 510,000 or so distinct CDR3 sequences listed, 15% to 20% are singletons. The sequences come from PBMCs, collected 15 days after the yellow fever booster vaccination. The sequence was obtained from a man aged 25 to 40 who received the YFV17D yellow fever vaccine.

CDR3 sequence: CSVAISPDTQYF. In DNA, the CDR3 is TGCAGCGTGGCCATAAGTCCAGATACGCAGTATTTT. The chain joins TRBV29-1 to TRBJ2-3; D not resolved. Trimming removed 6 bases from V and 4 bases from J, with 11 bases in between. CDR3 length: 12 residues. Looked up from germline, CDR1 is SQVTM and CDR2 is ANQGSEA.